These T cell receptor beta chains were read from a single sample in a study of OX40 agonist ivuxolimab in advanced cancers. The table came from immunoSEQ multiplex PCR; TCRdb's copy has only in-frame clones and leaves some out. The data contain 62,000 or so clones, just under 85% of them seen just once; the ten biggest clones take up more than 8%. Sequenced material: CD4+ or CD8+ T cells sorted from blood, taken in a trial of the OX40 agonist ivuxolimab. These receptors were taken from an adult with an advanced solid tumor such as melanoma, head and neck, liver or kidney cancer. The CDR3 runs from the conserved cysteine through the conserved F or W. The D gene is left open where the match is weak. Rows may omit the clone size; those that give it use once, few, many or a size class.

cdr3_nt cdr3_aa j_call clone_size v_call d_call
TGTGCCAGCAGTTTGGACAGAGGATATCAGCCCCAGCATTTT CASSLDRGYQPQHF TRBJ1-5 . TRBV27 .
TGTGCCAGCAGTGAGGTGGGGTCCCCTGAAGCTTTCTTT CASSEVGSPEAFF TRBJ1-1 . TRBV25-1 .
TGTGCCAGTAGTACAGGACAGTTCACCGGGGAGCTGTTTTTT CASSTGQFTGELFF TRBJ2-2 . TRBV19 .
TGTGCCAGCAGATTACTAGCGGGAGATGATCCGTTCTTC CASRLLAGDDPFF TRBJ2-1 . TRBV6-5 TRBD2
TGTGCCAGCAGCTTTGTCCCGAGCAAGCCCTACGAGCAGTACTTC CASSFVPSKPYEQYF TRBJ2-7 . TRBV7-2 .
TGTGCCAGCAGTTTAAGTCGGGAGACCCAGTACTTC CASSLSRETQYF TRBJ2-5 . TRBV28 .
TGTGCCAGCAGCTTCGGAGTAGGCACCGGGGAGCTGTTTTTT CASSFGVGTGELFF TRBJ2-2 . TRBV4-2 .
TGTGCCAGCAGGGGGTACCCCCTAGATACGCAGTATTTT CASRGYPLDTQYF TRBJ2-3 . TRBV2 .
TGCGCCAGCAGCAAAGCGACAGGAGAGACCCAGTACTTC CASSKATGETQYF TRBJ2-5 few TRBV5-1 .
TGTGCCAGCAGTTTATCGGGGGCAGGTTTTGAAAAACTGTTTTTT CASSLSGAGFEKLFF TRBJ1-4 . TRBV28 .
TGTGCCAGCAGCTTGGGGACAGGGGGCGACGGGAACATTCAGTACTTC CASSLGTGGDGNIQYF TRBJ2-4 . TRBV5-4 TRBD1
TGTGCCAGCAGCTTATCAGGGGACACTGAAGCTTTCTTT CASSLSGDTEAFF TRBJ1-1 . TRBV13 .
TGTGCCAGCACCTCTAGCGGGGGAAACACAGATACGCAGTATTTT CASTSSGGNTDTQYF TRBJ2-3 few TRBV18 TRBD2
TGTGCCAGCAGTGACGACAGGGCAGGAGGCGAAAAACTGTTTTTT CASSDDRAGGEKLFF TRBJ1-4 . TRBV25-1 TRBD1
TGTGCCAGCAGTTTAGGGGAAGGTAGCGGGAGCCTGTACAATGAGCAGTTCTTC CASSLGEGSGSLYNEQFF TRBJ2-1 . TRBV27 TRBD2
TGTGCCAGTACCGAGACTAGCGGGAGGGCGGAGACCCAGTACTTC CASTETSGRAETQYF TRBJ2-5 . TRBV19 TRBD2
TGTGCCAGTAGTCAGTCCTACGAGCAGTACTTC CASSQSYEQYF TRBJ2-7 few TRBV19 .
TGTGCCAGCAGTCCCGCGCCCAACTATGGCTACACCTTC CASSPAPNYGYTF TRBJ1-2 once TRBV6-6 .
TGTGCCAGCCGACCACCCCCGGGACAGGGGGCGGATATCGTCTACACCTTC CASRPPPGQGADIVYTF TRBJ1-2 . TRBV27 TRBD1
TGCAGCGTTGATTGGGCAGGGGAAAACACTGAAGCTTTCTTT CSVDWAGENTEAFF TRBJ1-1 . TRBV29-1 .
TGTGCCAGCTCACTTTTCGGACTAGCGGACACCGGGGAGCTGTTTTTT CASSLFGLADTGELFF TRBJ2-2 . TRBV18 TRBD2
TGTGCCAGCAGCGATAGGATCCCTGAGCGTGGCTACACCTTC CASSDRIPERGYTF TRBJ1-2 . TRBV9 .
TGTGCCAGCAGCCAAGAACGGTTGGGCAGGATAACAGATACGCAGTATTTT CASSQERLGRITDTQYF TRBJ2-3 . TRBV14 .
TGTGCCAGCAGCCTATATCAGGGACAGCTCACCGGGGAGCTGTTTTTT CASSLYQGQLTGELFF TRBJ2-2 few TRBV7-9 TRBD1
TGCGCCAGCAGCGGAAGACTGGGACAGAGCTCCTACGAGCAGTACTTC CASSGRLGQSSYEQYF TRBJ2-7 many TRBV5-1 TRBD1
TGTGCCAGCACCAGCGGGGGGGCCGACGACACCGGGGAGCTGTTTTTT CASTSGGADDTGELFF TRBJ2-2 few TRBV28 TRBD2
TGTGCCAGCACCGAAGGGGGCTTAGCCAAAAACATTCAGTACTTC CASTEGGLAKNIQYF TRBJ2-4 . TRBV6-6 TRBD1
TGTGCCAGCGGGGGGGAGGGTTTAGGAGAAAAACTGTTTTTT CASGGEGLGEKLFF TRBJ1-4 . TRBV6-1 .
TGTGCCAGCAGCGTACAAGGACTAGCCGAGGCAAATGAGCAGTTCTTC CASSVQGLAEANEQFF TRBJ2-1 . TRBV9 TRBD2
TGTGCCATCAGGGGGGCCAACCAAGAGACCCAGTACTTC CAIRGANQETQYF TRBJ2-5 . TRBV10-3 .
TGTGCCAGCAGTGGACAGGGGATACAAGAGACCCAGTACTTC CASSGQGIQETQYF TRBJ2-5 . TRBV6-1 TRBD1
TGTGCCAGTAGTATGCAGACAAACACCGGGGAGCTGTTTTTT CASSMQTNTGELFF TRBJ2-2 few TRBV19 .
TGTGCCAGCTCACCCGACAGGGCAGATAGCAATCAGCCCCAGCATTTT CASSPDRADSNQPQHF TRBJ1-5 many TRBV18 TRBD1
TGCGCCAGCAGCCCGGTGGCAGGGTCAGCAGATACGCAGTATTTT CASSPVAGSADTQYF TRBJ2-3 few TRBV5-1 .
TGCAGCGTTGAGACAGGGGGCATGAACACTGAAGCTTTCTTT CSVETGGMNTEAFF TRBJ1-1 . TRBV29-1 TRBD1
TGTGCTAGTGGTTTGGGGGGAAATGCCTACGAGCAGTACTTC CASGLGGNAYEQYF TRBJ2-7 . TRBV12-5 .
TGCGCCAGCAGCACGACACCGGGCAATGAAAAACTGTTTTTT CASSTTPGNEKLFF TRBJ1-4 . TRBV5-1 .
TGTGCCAGCAGCTTTTCCCCGGGAATACCGGAGGGCTACACCTTC CASSFSPGIPEGYTF TRBJ1-2 . TRBV7-2 .
TGCGCCAGCAGCCAAGGAGGCAGCTCTGGAAACACCATATATTTT CASSQGGSSGNTIYF TRBJ1-3 few TRBV4-3 .
TGTGCCAGTAGTATCAAAGGCTACGAGCAGTACTTC CASSIKGYEQYF TRBJ2-7 . TRBV19 .
TGTGCCAGCAGTTACCACACTGAAGCTTTCTTT CASSYHTEAFF TRBJ1-1 . TRBV2 .
TGCGCCAGCAGTGAGGCGGGGGGACAGGGGGCGAATCAGCCCCAGCATTTT CASSEAGGQGANQPQHF TRBJ1-5 . TRBV10-2 TRBD1
TGTGCCAGCAGCTTAGTTGGTTACAGGGGGCGATCCCATAATTCACCCCTCCACTTT CASSLVGYRGRSHNSPLHF TRBJ1-6 . TRBV7-2 TRBD1
TGTGCCAGCAGCTTTGATGGGGAAACTGAAGCTTTCTTT CASSFDGETEAFF TRBJ1-1 . TRBV11-2 .
TGTGCCACCAGCAGAGGAGGGGGAGGGGACGGGGAGCTGTTTTTT CATSRGGGGDGELFF TRBJ2-2 . TRBV15 .
TGTGCCAGCAGTTTGGGACAGGGGGAAAACAACGAGCAGTACTTC CASSLGQGENNEQYF TRBJ2-7 . TRBV27 TRBD1
TGTGCCAGCAGCTTTAGGGAGGGCTATGGCTACACCTTC CASSFREGYGYTF TRBJ1-2 once TRBV7-2 .
TGCGCCAGCAGCCAAGTGGACAGTTTTGGCTACACCTTC CASSQVDSFGYTF TRBJ1-2 . TRBV4-3 .